A selection of T cell receptor beta chains follows, all from one sample in a study of cytomegalovirus exposure and HLA in healthy donors. Clones were sequenced by immunoSEQ multiplex PCR, and TCRdb holds only the in-frame ones, with some missing. The profile shows about 280,000 clones, approximately 87% of them singletons. Sequencing was done on a sample of PBMCs. These receptors were obtained from a woman in her late teens or twenties in good health and CMV-seronegative. Both conserved end residues are part of each CDR3. A D gene is named only where the DNA matches it firmly. Size is stated for part of the rows, as once, few or many counts, or as a class when the clone is expanded.

J gene: TRBJ2-5
clone size: few
D gene: NA
V gene: TRBV7-8
CDR3 protein: CASSLQGWETQYF
CDR3 DNA: TGTGCCAGCAGCTTACAGGGTTGGGAGACCCAGTACTTC

J gene: TRBJ1-5
clone size: NA
D gene: TRBD1
V gene: TRBV7-3
CDR3 protein: CASSITGVSNQPQHF
CDR3 DNA: TGTGCCAGCAGTATAACAGGGGTTAGCAATCAGCCCCAGCATTTT

J gene: TRBJ2-7
clone size: once
D gene: TRBD2
V gene: TRBV9
CDR3 protein: CASSLGLAGGPYEQYF
CDR3 DNA: TGTGCCAGCAGCCTCGGACTAGCGGGAGGGCCGTACGAGCAGTACTTC

J gene: TRBJ1-2
clone size: NA
D gene: NA
V gene: TRBV28
CDR3 protein: CASSFFPDTLRGYTF
CDR3 DNA: TGTGCCAGCAGTTTTTTCCCGGACACCCTCCGTGGCTACACCTTC

J gene: TRBJ2-2
clone size: once
D gene: NA
V gene: TRBV6-5
CDR3 protein: CASHKNTGELFF
CDR3 DNA: TGTGCCAGTCACAAGAACACCGGGGAGCTGTTTTTT

J gene: TRBJ2-2
clone size: once
D gene: TRBD2
V gene: TRBV9
CDR3 protein: CASSVLAATGELFF
CDR3 DNA: TGTGCCAGCAGCGTACTAGCGGCCACCGGGGAGCTGTTTTTT

J gene: TRBJ1-5
clone size: NA
D gene: NA
V gene: TRBV27
CDR3 protein: CASSPRQGWEQPQHF
CDR3 DNA: TGTGCCAGCAGCCCCCGCCAGGGCTGGGAACAGCCCCAGCATTTT

J gene: TRBJ2-5
clone size: NA
D gene: NA
V gene: TRBV4-2
CDR3 protein: CASSQYAGQETQYF
CDR3 DNA: TGTGCCAGCAGCCAATATGCAGGGCAAGAGACCCAGTACTTC

J gene: TRBJ1-1
clone size: NA
D gene: TRBD1
V gene: TRBV15
CDR3 protein: CATSRTGRGPTEAFF
CDR3 DNA: TGTGCCACCAGCAGGACAGGGAGAGGGCCCACTGAAGCTTTCTTT

J gene: TRBJ2-2
clone size: NA
D gene: TRBD2
V gene: TRBV7-3
CDR3 protein: CASSSLAGVAGELFF
CDR3 DNA: TGTGCCAGCAGCTCCTTAGCGGGAGTGGCCGGGGAGCTGTTTTTT

J gene: TRBJ1-2
clone size: NA
D gene: TRBD1
V gene: TRBV6-5
CDR3 protein: CASSYSTGDPGGYTF
CDR3 DNA: TGTGCCAGCAGTTACTCCACAGGGGATCCCGGGGGCTACACCTTC

J gene: TRBJ1-5
clone size: NA
D gene: NA
V gene: TRBV28
CDR3 protein: CASAQGSNQPQHF
CDR3 DNA: TGTGCCAGCGCTCAGGGTAGCAATCAGCCCCAGCATTTT

J gene: TRBJ2-7
clone size: NA
D gene: NA
V gene: TRBV7-2
CDR3 protein: CASSLERSSSYEQYF
CDR3 DNA: TGTGCCAGCAGCTTAGAGCGCTCAAGCTCCTACGAGCAGTACTTC

J gene: TRBJ2-2
clone size: NA
D gene: NA
V gene: TRBV4-2
CDR3 protein: CASSQPDTNTGELFF
CDR3 DNA: TGTGCCAGCAGCCAACCAGACACAAACACCGGGGAGCTGTTTTTT

J gene: TRBJ2-2
clone size: NA
D gene: NA
V gene: TRBV7-3
CDR3 protein: CASSLGRTTGELFF
CDR3 DNA: TGTGCCAGCAGCTTAGGGCGTACCACCGGGGAGCTGTTTTTT

J gene: TRBJ1-5
clone size: NA
D gene: NA
V gene: TRBV28
CDR3 protein: CASSFRGLNQPQHF
CDR3 DNA: TGTGCCAGCAGTTTCCGCGGTCTCAATCAGCCCCAGCATTTT

J gene: TRBJ1-5
clone size: few
D gene: NA
V gene: TRBV10-1
CDR3 protein: CASSTGRNQPQHF
CDR3 DNA: TGCGCCAGCAGCACAGGGCGCAATCAGCCCCAGCATTTT

J gene: TRBJ1-1
clone size: NA
D gene: NA
V gene: TRBV7-9
CDR3 protein: CASSLSGDSTEAFF
CDR3 DNA: TGTGCCAGCAGCTTGAGCGGAGACTCTACTGAAGCTTTCTTT

J gene: TRBJ2-1
clone size: NA
D gene: NA
V gene: TRBV28
CDR3 protein: CASGPLFSNEQFF
CDR3 DNA: TGTGCCAGCGGGCCCTTATTCAGCAATGAGCAGTTCTTC

J gene: TRBJ1-3
clone size: NA
D gene: NA
V gene: TRBV7-2
CDR3 protein: CASSLRQAGNTIYF
CDR3 DNA: TGTGCCAGCAGCTTGAGACAGGCGGGAAACACCATATATTTT

J gene: TRBJ2-2
clone size: NA
D gene: NA
V gene: TRBV9
CDR3 protein: CASSVAGSGELFF
CDR3 DNA: TGTGCCAGCAGCGTAGCAGGTTCCGGGGAGCTGTTTTTT

J gene: TRBJ2-1
clone size: NA
D gene: TRBD2
V gene: TRBV13
CDR3 protein: CASSQTSSGIDEQFF
CDR3 DNA: TGTGCCAGCAGCCAAACGTCTAGCGGGATCGATGAGCAGTTCTTC